This entry concerns a single T cell receptor beta chain. Its antigen is unidentified. Scientists ran DNA taken from cultured CD4+ T cells through the Oncomine TCR Beta short-read assay for sequencing. TCRdb used MiXCR to reprocess the PCR reads, holding one entry per CDR3 protein. The data show about 12,000 distinct CDR3 sequences, 75% to 80% seen once. The CDR3 totals 16 residues. V lost 1 base and J lost 3, with 14 bases in between. Germline-derived CDR1 and CDR2 are SEHNR and FQNEAQ (reference sequence). This entry comes from a study of vaccination and CD4 T cells after COVID-19. Treatment specified: approximately nine-day PBMC culture with coronavirus spike peptide pools or control peptides (ViraFEST assay).

The V gene is TRBV7-9, the J gene TRBJ2-3; D possibly matches TRBD1 or TRBD2 (5 bases each). Sequences were obtained from CD4+ T cells from blood, cultured in vitro. The source is a human donor who had recovered from COVID-19. CDR3 in amino acids: CASSLVLIGATDTQYF. The CDR3 bases are TGTGCCAGCAGCTTAGTTTTAATCGGGGCAACAGATACGCAGTATTTT.